The 21 T cell receptor beta chains below come from one sample, sequenced in a study of regulatory T cells in long-lasting Graves disease. Libraries of TCR beta came from iRepertoire HTBI primers plus Arm-PCR of CDR3 regions. TCRdb recomputed calls from the multiplex PCR reads with MiXCR, one row per CDR3 protein. The profile shows around 250,000 distinct CDR3 sequences, about 18% of them singletons. Documented time point: newly diagnosed GD, antithyroid drugs for less than 3 months. RNA isolated from PBMCs was used to make the TCR library. These records were also assigned to another study, of T cells in Graves' hyperthyroidism and ophthalmopathy.

Sequences were derived from peripheral blood mononuclear cells (PBMCs), sampled at new diagnosis, from a patient treated with antithyroid drugs. The receptors shown here come from a woman in her twenties or thirties with Graves disease.

There are many counts of this clonotype. CDR3 sequence reads: CASRPYRVVYEQYF. The CDR3 nucleotides read TGTGCCAGCAGACCGTATAGGGTGGTCTACGAGCAGTACTTC. The chain joins TRBV2 to TRBJ2-7; D gene ambiguous. This CDR3 contains 14 residues. The germline V gene encodes CDR1 SNHLY and CDR2 FYNNEI. V lost 6 bases and J lost 3, with 15 bases in between.

This clonotype was detected ten times or more. The chain joins TRBV9 to TRBJ1-1; D possibly corresponds to TRBD1 (6 bases). Trimming took 3 bases from V and 1 from J, leaving 13 bases between them. In germline, CDR1 is SGDLS, CDR2 YYNGEE. This CDR3 spans 15 amino acids. CDR3 in DNA: TGTGCCAGCAGCGCGGGAGGGGGGGCGAACACTGAAGCTTTCTTT. Protein product: CASSAGGGANTEAFF.

This clonotype was seen at least ten times. The junction and the germline gene differ at one end; a read error may be behind it. This chain joins TRBV12-3 or TRBV12-4 and TRBJ1-6; D is undetermined. This CDR3 contains 12 residues. The CDR3 nucleotides are TGTGCCAGCAGCTTAGGCAGCTCACCCCTCCACTTT. It encodes CASSLGSSPLHF.

This clonotype has ten or more counts. The chain recombines TRBV11-2 with TRBJ1-4, with D perhaps TRBD1 (5 bases). V lost 3 bases and J lost 8, with 16 bases in between. The CDR3 extends over 15 amino acids. The germline V gene has CDR1 SGHAT and CDR2 FQNNGV. CDR3 bases: TGTGCCAGCAGCTTTCAACCGCTTCGGACAGAAAAACTGTTTTTT. This gives the protein CASSFQPLRTEKLFF.

V and J are TRBV29-1 and TRBJ2-1, with D perhaps matching TRBD1 (5 bases). The CDR3 is made up of 12 amino acids. V shed 4 bases and J shed 3 bases, with 7 bases lying between them. Germline V gives CDR1 SQVTM, CDR2 ANQGSEA. CDR3 residues: CSVGQGYNEQFF. DNA for the CDR3: TGCAGCGTTGGGCAGGGCTACAATGAGCAGTTCTTC.

This clonotype was seen repeatedly, ten times or more. This chain links TRBV11-2 with TRBJ1-6; D call uncertain. There are 13 residues in the CDR3. The germline V and J ends were trimmed by 5 bases and 7 bases, with 9 bases remaining between them. Germline CDR1 and CDR2: SGHAT and FQNNGV. CDR3 nucleotides: TGTGCCAGCAGCCCTCGTCCGAATTCACCCCTCCACTTT. Translating it yields CASSPRPNSPLHF.

This clonotype showed up many times. The gene calls are TRBV12-3 or TRBV12-4 and TRBJ1-1, with no clear D. V dropped 5 bases and J dropped 11 bases, with 12 bases sitting between them. The CDR3 is 11 residues long. CDR3 sequence reads: CASSVHFGAFF. As DNA, the CDR3 is TGTGCCAGCAGTGTTCATTTCGGGGCTTTCTTT.

This clonotype occurred many times. This chain's CDR3 is CASSLVQGMLDYGYTF. In nucleotides, the CDR3 is TGTGCCAGCAGCTTGGTACAGGGAATGCTGGACTATGGCTACACCTTC. The gene calls are TRBV7-2 and TRBJ1-2; perhaps TRBD1 as D (6 bases). The germline V gene encodes CDR1 SGHTA and CDR2 FQGNSA. CDR3 length equals 16 residues. V lost 3 bases and J 3 bases, leaving 17 bases between the germline ends.

Notes on this clonotype: A far larger clone lies a single base away; this is likely a read error. The chain combines TRBV5-5 with TRBJ1-2; tentative D call: TRBD1 (6 bases). Germline CDR1 and CDR2: SGHKS and YYEKEE (reference sequence). CDR3 length: 16 residues. The DNA for the CDR3 is TGTGCCGGCAGTTCCCCCCGAGGGGGGGCCGGCTATGGCTACACCTTC. Translating gives CAGSSPRGGAGYGYTF.

This sequence joins TRBV5-1 and TRBJ2-7, with 10 nucleotides matching TRBD1. After removal of 6 bases from V and 5 bases from J, the junction contained 8 bases not matched to a gene. This CDR3 region has 14 residues. The germline gives CDR1 SGHRS, CDR2 YFSETQ. The CDR3 is CASTPGQGFDEQYF. DNA for the CDR3: TGCGCCAGCACCCCGGGACAGGGGTTCGACGAGCAGTACTTC.

The table lists this clonotype with a few counts. The chain couples TRBV19 to TRBJ1-2; 7 bases line up with TRBD1. CDR1 and CDR2 (germline): LNHDA, SQIVND (reference sequence). The CDR3 totals 15 residues. The J segment lost 6 bases and the V segment lost 3 bases, leaving 10 bases of the junction unmatched. CDR3 sequence: CASSIGLGQKDGYTF. CDR3 in DNA: TGTGCCAGTAGTATTGGTCTGGGACAGAAGGATGGCTACACCTTC.

This clonotype was picked up many times. This chain uses TRBV5-1 with TRBJ2-1; D gene uncertain. V lost 0 bases and J 0 bases, leaving 7 bases between the germline ends. The length of the CDR3 is 15 residues. Germline V gene lookup returns CDR1 SGHRS and CDR2 YFSETQ. CDR3 bases: TGCGCCAGCAGCTTGGATGGTAGCTCCTACAATGAGCAGTTCTTC. This sequence encodes CASSLDGSSYNEQFF.

The sample holds one count of this clonotype. This sequence joins TRBV28 and TRBJ2-1; TRBD2 aligns across 9 bases. The CDR3 covers 17 residues. V lost 4 bases to trimming and J lost 6 bases; unmatched junction nucleotides: 13. Germline CDR1 is MDHEN and CDR2 is SYDVKM. CDR3: CASSSLVWREGRNEQFF. DNA for the CDR3: TGTGCCAGCAGTTCCCTCGTTTGGCGGGAGGGCCGCAATGAGCAGTTCTTC.

This clonotype has a handful of counts. This CDR3 fails to terminate in the conserved phenylalanine or tryptophan, so it likely reflects a read error. The chain has TRBV7-8 and TRBJ1-2, with D maybe TRBD1 (6 bases). The CDR3 covers 14 residues. Looked up from germline, CDR1 is SGHVS and CDR2 is FQNEAQ. Trimming took 1 base from V and 3 from J, leaving 9 bases between them. CDR3: CASSLEQGDYGYTL. The CDR3 DNA is TGTGCCAGCAGCTTAGAACAGGGTGACTATGGCTACACCCTC.

Worth noting for this clonotype: With a much larger clone just one base away, this may be a read error. The chain employs TRBV6-2 or TRBV6-3 and TRBJ1-1, with a possible D match to TRBD1 (5 bases). Germline loops: CDR1 MNHEY, CDR2 SVGEGT. This CDR3 has 15 residues. The CDR3 DNA reads as TGTGCCGGCAGTTACTCGGGACGGTTGAACACTGAAGCTTTCTTT. It yields the protein CAGSYSGRLNTEAFF.

This clonotype was detected ten times or more. The rearrangement links TRBV7-2 to TRBJ2-2; 8 positions agree with TRBD2. This CDR3 comprises 16 residues. The germline CDR1 and CDR2 sequences are SGHTA and FQGNSA. V lost 4 bases to trimming and J lost 1 base; unmatched junction nucleotides: 5. The CDR3 bases are TGTGCCAGCAGCTCCCAAGCGGGGGTGAACACCGGGGAGCTGTTTTTT. Translating it yields CASSSQAGVNTGELFF.

This clonotype was detected a few times. The rearrangement joins TRBV4-1 to TRBJ2-2, with D perhaps TRBD1 (6 bases). CDR1 and CDR2 from the germline V gene are MGHRA and YSYEKL. The V gene lost 6 bases and the J gene lost 6 bases, with 14 bases spanning the gap. CDR3 length: 14 amino acids. Here the CDR3 reads CASSRTEVAGELFF. CDR3 nucleotides: TGCGCCAGCAGTCGGACAGAAGTCGCCGGGGAGCTGTTTTTT.

Turning to this clonotype: With a much larger clone just one base away, this may be a read error. The rearrangement uses TRBV9 and TRBJ2-1, with D perhaps matching TRBD2 (5 bases). CDR3 length equals 12 residues. CDR1 is SGDLS, CDR2 YYNGEE, per germline. The CDR3 region has the DNA TGTGCCAGCGGCGTAGAGGGCAATGAGCAGTTCTTC. It encodes CASGVEGNEQFF.

The sample holds many counts of this clonotype. CDR3: CASSPRATGELFF. For the CDR3, the DNA is TGTGCCAGCAGCCCCAGGGCAACCGGGGAGCTGTTTTTT. This chain links TRBV3-1 with TRBJ2-2, with D perhaps matching TRBD1 (5 bases). Per the germline V gene, CDR1 is LGHDT and CDR2 is YNNKEL (reference sequence). Trimming removed 4 bases from V and 5 bases from J, with 8 bases in between. This CDR3 region has 13 residues.

This clonotype was observed many times. The CDR3 DNA sequence: TGTGCCAGCAGCTTAGAACCCTCTGGAAACACCATATATTTT. Its translation: CASSLEPSGNTIYF. The chain joins TRBV7-2 to TRBJ1-3; D ambiguous. CDR3 size: 14 residues. Germline CDR1 reads SGHTA; CDR2 reads FQGNSA. The V end lost 1 base, the J end lost 0 bases, and 4 bases lay between the germline ends.

This clonotype was recorded many times. Here the CDR3 DNA reads TGCAGCGTGGGGAAGGACAGCTCCTACGAGCAGTACTTC. It encodes CSVGKDSSYEQYF. The chain uses TRBV29-1 and TRBJ2-7, with D maybe TRBD1 (6 bases). Germline V gene lookup returns CDR1 SQVTM and CDR2 ANQGSEA. V was pared by 6 bases and J by 0 bases, with 12 bases between. The CDR3 runs to 13 residues.